The clone carrying this TCR beta chain was found many times. Its antigen is undetermined. The CDR3 contains 14 residues. Germline CDR1 reads MNHNS; CDR2 reads SASEGT. V dropped 1 base and J dropped 6 bases, with 13 bases sitting between them. This record belongs to a study of regulatory T cells in long-lasting Graves disease. Study results and caveats: Favoring TRBV28, TRBJ1-2 and TRBJ2-5 was a feature seen in persistent disease.

Time point given: newly diagnosed GD, antithyroid drugs for less than 3 months. The TCR library was made from RNA that had been extracted from PBMCs in TRIzol. According to the study, TCR beta libraries were built with iRepertoire HTBI primers and CDR3-region Arm-PCR. MiXCR, applied by TCRdb to the multiplex PCR reads, yields one record per CDR3 protein. The repertoire holds some 350,000 distinct CDR3 sequences, with about 16% as singletons. Another study also made use of these data, one on T cells in Graves' hyperthyroidism and ophthalmopathy.

This clonotype was obtained from a woman aged 18 to 35 with Graves disease. The chain links TRBV6-1 to TRBJ2-7; D remains unclear. The sample in question was peripheral blood mononuclear cells (PBMCs), obtained at new diagnosis, from a patient treated with antithyroid drugs. CDR3 loop: CASSEGTHPGEQYF. Here the CDR3 DNA reads TGTGCCAGCAGTGAAGGTACGCATCCGGGCGAGCAGTACTTC.